These 3 T cell receptor beta chains came from one sample sequenced in a study of blood T cell repertoires in COVID-19 (dated by TCRdb to 2019 to 2021). Libraries were prepared through the immunoSEQ multiplex PCR assay. The source is immuneACCESS, and TCRdb retained only in-frame sequences with V and J called. Part of the clones is not carried over; for the studies checked, unresolved V genes explain less than half of this, and the remainder is unexplained. The sample table lists under 300,000 clones, about 76% of them with a count of one. In total, the top ten clones hold over 2.5% of the sample. Sample: peripheral blood. The receptors originated from a woman in her sixties with active or convalescent COVID-19.

The chain couples TRBV6-6 to TRBJ2-5; maybe TRBD1 (6 bases). The V and J ends lost 0 bases and 5 bases respectively, with 16 bases between them. This CDR3 comprises 16 residues. The germline gives CDR1 MNHNY, CDR2 SVGAGI (reference sequence). CDR3 DNA sequence: TGTGCCAGCAGTTACTCGAAACAGGGATTTCGGGAGACCCAGTACTTC. It specifies CASSYSKQGFRETQYF.

The chain uses TRBV30 and TRBJ1-2; 9 bases map to TRBD1. Losses at the gene ends were 1 base for V and 7 bases for J; bases not matched to a gene: 4. The CDR3 totals 13 residues. CDR1 GTSNPN and CDR2 SVGIG come from the germline V gene (reference sequence). The CDR3 bases are TGTGCCTGGAGTGGGACAGGGGACGGTGGCTACACCTTC. Protein sequence: CAWSGTGDGGYTF.

This clone was seen just once. This rearrangement joins TRBV9 to TRBJ1-2; 7 bases match TRBD1. CDR1 and CDR2 (germline): SGDLS, YYNGEE. The V segment lost 6 bases and the J segment 6 bases; nucleotides outside the gene matches: 11. CDR3 length: 14 amino acids. The CDR3 sequence is CASTRQGVRHGYTF. The CDR3 DNA reads TGTGCCAGCACCAGGCAGGGGGTTCGTCATGGCTACACCTTC.